This T cell receptor (beta chain) came from a study of identical twins. Findings and caveats of the study: The authors noted that invariant MAIT and iNKT cells could partly confound zero-insertion analyses. Memory repertoires showed no such pattern, whereas abundant cord blood beta clonotypes carried fewer insertions.

The CDR3 length is 15 residues. V lost 6 bases, J lost 2 bases, and 7 bases stayed unmatched. TCRdb recomputed calls from the 5' RACE reads with MiXCR, one row per CDR3 protein. Of 500,000 or so distinct CDR3 sequences listed, approximately 22% are singletons. There are many counts of this clonotype. Its antigen is undetermined. Donors were all healthy Caucasians. The same specimen was also included in a second study, on T cells expressing NK-cell markers. That paper notes: These clonotypes additionally ranked first within the CD3+CD56-NKG2C+ fraction of four donors.

Input material: CD4+ T cells sorted from blood. The chain employs TRBV12-3 or TRBV12-4 and TRBJ2-1; 7 bases fit TRBD1. This receptor was identified in a woman aged 18-35 years in good health. CDR3 DNA sequence: TGTGCCAGCAGCCCGACAGGGTCGGCCTACAATGAGCAGTTCTTC. This translates into CASSPTGSAYNEQFF.